The present entry profiles one TCR beta chain with its context. The antigen is unknown. The sample is drawn from a study of regulatory T cells in long-lasting Graves disease. Study results and limitations: Persistent disease exhibited a predilection for TRBV28, TRBJ1-2 and TRBJ2-5. TCR diversity was lower in persistent than newly diagnosed Graves' disease.

Construction of TCR beta libraries relied on iRepertoire HTBI primers and on Arm-PCR targeting CDR3 regions. Each CDR3 protein is one row after TCRdb ran MiXCR on the multiplex PCR reads. The top ten hold 9.5% to 15% of the sample, which has 550,000 to 600,000 distinct CDR3 sequences, approximately 16% seen once. Documented time point: newly diagnosed GD, antithyroid drugs for less than 3 months. Making the TCR library involved RNA that had been extracted from PBMCs. Deletions cut 0 bases from V and 2 bases from J, with 12 bases between. Germline CDR1 is SGDLS and CDR2 is YYNGEE. The CDR3 is made up of 15 amino acids. These records were also assigned to another study, of T cells in Graves' hyperthyroidism and ophthalmopathy. That study reports: First-round RT-PCR with HTBI primers amplified the TCR CDR3 region.

This specimen was peripheral blood mononuclear cells (PBMCs), taken at new diagnosis, from a patient treated with antithyroid drugs. The receptor comes from a man aged 18 to 30 with Graves disease. The chain couples TRBV9 to TRBJ2-7; D is possibly TRBD1 or TRBD2 (5 bases each). The CDR3 coding sequence is TGTGCCAGCAGCGTAGCTGGGGGTAGGGCCTACGAGCAGTACTTC. As protein: CASSVAGGRAYEQYF.